The 26 T cell receptor beta chains given below trace back to one sample, sequenced in a study of beta chain features in type 1 diabetes (dated by TCRdb to 2016 to 2019). The library came from the immunoSEQ multiplex PCR assay. All of the isolated RNA was reverse transcribed with the High Capacity cDNA Reverse Transcription Kit, so expressed TCRB transcripts were sequenced. TCRdb stores this immuneACCESS table with in-frame sequences only. Part of the clones is absent; in the studies checked, under half of the shortfall reflects unresolved V genes, and no reason is known for the rest. Within this sample are some 150,000 clones, with about a tenth of them counted one time only. In total, the top ten clones hold approximately 0.68% of the sample. Sequenced sample: central memory CD4+ T cells from blood. Receptor source: a man younger than 35 in good health.

This clone showed up just a few times. The chain uses TRBV28 and TRBJ2-2; D perhaps matches TRBD1 (6 bases). V shed 10 bases and J shed 7 bases, with 16 bases lying between them. This CDR3 spans 13 amino acids. CDR1 is MDHEN and CDR2 is SYDVKM in the germline V gene. The CDR3 is CATRQGLNGELFF. CDR3 bases: TGTGCCACCCGCCAGGGGTTAAACGGGGAGCTGTTTTTT.

The J gene is TRBJ2-2, the V gene TRBV4-2, with a weak D call TRBD1 (5 bases). Germline loops: CDR1 LGHNA, CDR2 YNFKEQ. This CDR3 is 18 amino acids long. V lost 4 bases, J lost 1 base, and 19 bases lay in between. The CDR3 here is CASSPIVGQFLNTGELFF. CDR3 DNA sequence: TGTGCCAGCAGCCCAATTGTTGGACAATTTCTGAACACCGGGGAGCTGTTTTTT.

This clone came up a few times. The chain joins TRBV6-5 to TRBJ1-2; possibly TRBD1 for D (6 bases). The V end lost 6 bases, the J end lost 4 bases, and 12 bases lay between the germline ends. The V gene's germline CDR1 is MNHEY and CDR2 SVGAGI. The CDR3 loop spans 13 amino acids. The CDR3, as DNA: TGTGCCAGCAGACCAGGGGTGGGCTATGGCTACACCTTC. This sequence encodes CASRPGVGYGYTF.

This clone was observed a few times. V is TRBV30 and J is TRBJ1-2; tentative D call: TRBD1 (6 bases). The CDR3 covers 14 residues. Trimming took off 5 bases at V and 0 bases at J, with 13 bases between the two ends. Germline-derived CDR1 and CDR2 are GTSNPN and SVGIG (reference sequence). CDR3 in amino acids: CAWGMDSANYGYTF. CDR3 DNA sequence: TGTGCCTGGGGTATGGACAGCGCTAACTATGGCTACACCTTC.

This clone was seen a handful of times. The gene calls are TRBV9 and TRBJ1-1; D is unresolved. Germline-derived CDR1 and CDR2 are SGDLS and YYNGEE. This CDR3 has 14 amino acids. V was clipped by 3 bases and J by 0 bases, with 9 bases between them. The CDR3 DNA reads as TGTGCCAGCAGCGGTCGGGAGCTGAACACTGAAGCTTTCTTT. The encoded protein is CASSGRELNTEAFF. The entire variable domain, with the rest obtained from reference TRBV9 and TRBJ1-1, is as follows: DSGVTQTPKHLITATGQRVTLRCSPRSGDLSVYWYQQSLDQGLQFLIQYYNGEERAKGNILERFSAQQFPDLHSELNLSSLELGDSALYFCASSGRELNTEAFFGQGTRLTVV.

This clone appeared a few times. The genes are TRBV19 and TRBJ1-5, with 7 bases lining up with TRBD1. With 8 bases clipped from V and 7 bases from J, the junction kept 11 bases outside the gene matches. This CDR3 is built from 14 residues. Germline assignment: CDR1 LNHDA and CDR2 SQIVND (reference sequence). CDR3 sequence reads: CASRPPGQIQPQHF. CDR3 coding DNA: TGTGCCAGTCGGCCTCCGGGACAGATACAGCCCCAGCATTTT. The complete variable domain, with remaining parts taken from reference TRBV19 and TRBJ1-5, reads DGGITQSPKYLFRKEGQNVTLSCEQNLNHDAMYWYRQDPGQGLRLIYYSQIVNDFQKGDIAEGYSVSREKKESFPLTVTSAQKNPTAFYLCASRPPGQIQPQHFGDGTRLSIL.

This clone was seen a few times. V usage is TRBV6-6 and J usage is TRBJ2-3; 7 bases map to TRBD1. The trim removed 6 bases at V and 0 bases at J, leaving 6 bases unmatched. The germline V gene encodes CDR1 MNHNY and CDR2 SVGAGI (reference sequence). This CDR3 is built from 15 residues. CDR3 nucleotide sequence: TGTGCCAGCAGCCTACAGGGGCCTAGCACAGATACGCAGTATTTT. As protein: CASSLQGPSTDTQYF.

This clone was picked up a small number of times. The rearrangement joins TRBV7-2 to TRBJ2-7; D not certain. CDR3 length equals 14 residues. CDR1 and CDR2 from the germline V gene are SGHTA and FQGNSA. The V gene lost 5 bases and the J gene lost 5 bases, with 16 bases spanning the gap. The CDR3 bases are TGTGCCAGCAGCCCCGGTGATAGTACCCACGAGCAGTACTTC. Encoded protein: CASSPGDSTHEQYF.

This chain links TRBV11-2 with TRBJ2-1; TRBD2 matches 15 bases. Looked up from germline, CDR1 is SGHAT and CDR2 is FQNNGV. The CDR3 is 18 residues long. Trimming removed 5 bases from V and 6 bases from J; junction bases left unmatched: 11. The CDR3 DNA reads TGTGCCAGCAGCCCAGGGACTAGCGGGGGGCCCACACTCAATGAGCAGTTCTTC. Translation: CASSPGTSGGPTLNEQFF. Looking up the rest from reference TRBV11-2 and TRBJ2-1 gives the full variable domain: EAGVAQSPRYKIIEKRQSVAFWCNPISGHATLYWYQQILGQGPKLLIQFQNNGVVDDSQLPKDRFSAERLKGVDSTLKIQPAKLEDSAVYLCASSPGTSGGPTLNEQFFGPGTRLTVL.

This rearrangement joins TRBV27 to TRBJ2-7; TRBD1 might be the D (6 bases). The V gene's germline CDR1 is MNHEY and CDR2 SMNVEV (reference sequence). This CDR3 region has 13 residues. V lost 3 bases, J lost 7 bases, and 13 bases lay in between. This CDR3 reads CASSFQDRGEQYF. CDR3 DNA: TGTGCCAGCAGTTTTCAGGACAGAGGGGAGCAGTACTTC.

This chain joins TRBV7-2 and TRBJ2-7; maybe TRBD2 (5 bases). V dropped 7 bases and J dropped 0 bases, with 13 bases sitting between them. This CDR3 has 14 amino acids. Germline-derived CDR1 and CDR2 are SGHTA and FQGNSA. This CDR3 is CASNRGGSSYEQYF. CDR3 DNA sequence: TGTGCCAGCAATCGGGGTGGCAGCTCCTACGAGCAGTACTTC.

In this sample, this clone turned up many times. The V call is TRBV10-3, the J call TRBJ2-7; 11 bases agree with TRBD2. CDR3 size: 12 residues. With V trimmed by 11 bases and J by 3 bases, 3 bases remained unmatched. Germline CDR1 is ENHRY and CDR2 is SYGVKD. The CDR3 DNA reads TGTGCCTTCGGGACTAGCGGCTACGAGCAGTACTTC. Translating it yields CAFGTSGYEQYF.

This clone showed up many times. The V call is TRBV7-2, the J call TRBJ2-3, with a possible D match to TRBD2 (7 bases). The V gene lost 2 bases and the J gene lost 6 bases, with 15 bases spanning the gap. The V gene's germline CDR1 is SGHTA and CDR2 FQGNSA. This CDR3 is built from 15 residues. CDR3: CASSLRGGAGDTQYF. In nucleotides, the CDR3 is TGTGCCAGCAGCTTAAGAGGGGGGGCCGGGGATACGCAGTATTTT.

This clone appeared a few times. The chain is built from TRBV7-3 and TRBJ2-3; a possible D gene is TRBD2 (5 bases). The CDR3 is 15 amino acids. From germline, CDR1 is SGHTA and CDR2 FQGTGA. Deletions cut 5 bases from V and 2 bases from J, with 14 bases between. The CDR3 loop is CASSTDGRVTDTQYF. CDR3 coding DNA: TGTGCCAGCAGCACTGATGGGAGAGTCACAGATACGCAGTATTTT.

This chain connects TRBV18 to TRBJ1-6; no clear D gene. With 2 bases removed from V and 8 bases from J, the gap between germline ends came to 10 bases. CDR1 is KGHSH, CDR2 LQKENI, per germline. The CDR3 loop spans 14 amino acids. The CDR3: CASSPSGGDSPLHF. The CDR3 nucleotides read TGTGCCAGCTCACCATCTGGCGGAGATTCACCCCTCCACTTT. Based on the CDR3 plus reference TRBV18 and TRBJ1-6, the full variable domain is NAGVMQNPRHLVRRRGQEARLRCSPMKGHSHVYWYRQLPEEGLKFMVYLQKENIIDESGMPKERFSAEFPKEGPSILRIQQVVRGDSAAYFCASSPSGGDSPLHFGNGTRLTVT.

This clone was found a few times. The gene calls are TRBV7-2 and TRBJ1-4; the D is unclear. V was shortened by 1 base and J by 0 bases, with 9 bases between the two germline ends. The CDR3 is 16 amino acids. From germline, CDR1 is SGHTA and CDR2 FQGNSA. CDR3 coding DNA: TGTGCCAGCAGCTTAGATCCGTTTGCAACTAATGAAAAACTGTTTTTT. Protein product: CASSLDPFATNEKLFF.

The chain combines TRBV6-5 with TRBJ2-7; TRBD2 is a possible D gene (5 bases). CDR1 and CDR2 (germline): MNHEY, SVGAGI. V was pared by 7 bases and J by 8 bases, with 12 bases between. The CDR3 is 11 residues long. CDR3 region: CASTGGYKQYF. The DNA for the CDR3 is TGTGCCAGCACGGGCGGGTACAAGCAGTACTTC.

This clone was counted at least ten times. The chain recombines TRBV29-1 with TRBJ2-3; 10 bases are a match to TRBD2. The CDR3 extends over 16 amino acids. The V and J ends lost 1 base and 4 bases, in that order; junction bases with no gene match: 8. Germline lookup yields CDR1 SQVTM and CDR2 ANQGSEA. The CDR3 here is CSVEGASGGAADTQYF. Written as DNA, the CDR3 is TGCAGCGTTGAAGGGGCGAGCGGGGGGGCCGCAGATACGCAGTATTTT.

This clone has just a few counts. The rearrangement links TRBV7-3 to TRBJ2-7; D not certain. The CDR3 has 13 amino acids. V gave up 2 bases and J gave up 2 bases, with 7 bases separating them. Looked up from germline, CDR1 is SGHTA and CDR2 is FQGTGA. The CDR3 loop is CASSLEHTYEQYF. The CDR3 DNA follows: TGTGCCAGCAGCTTAGAACATACCTACGAGCAGTACTTC.

In this sample, this clone turned up many times. The J gene is TRBJ2-7, the V gene TRBV4-2; 7 bases are a match to TRBD2. Unmatched junction bases numbered 18, after V lost 4 bases and J lost 3 bases. This CDR3 is built from 18 residues. The germline CDR1 and CDR2 sequences are LGHNA and YNFKEQ. CDR3 coding DNA: TGTGCCAGCAGCCTCCAACGAACGACTAGCACTAACTACTACGAGCAGTACTTC. Translating it yields CASSLQRTTSTNYYEQYF.

This clone was seen a handful of times. The chain carries TRBV6-5 and TRBJ1-2; 8 bases are shared with TRBD1. V trimming: 2 bases; J trimming: 2 bases; junction bases outside the gene matches: 4. The CDR3 consists of 15 residues. The germline CDR1 and CDR2 sequences are MNHEY and SVGAGI. The CDR3 coding sequence is TGTGCCAGCAGTTACGAGGCAGGGGGCAACTATGGCTACACCTTC. Its translation is CASSYEAGGNYGYTF.

The gene calls are TRBV29-1 and TRBJ1-5; the D gene is possibly TRBD1 (5 bases). The CDR3 spans 14 residues. CDR1 is SQVTM and CDR2 is ANQGSEA in the germline V gene. V lost 4 bases and J 0 bases, leaving 10 bases between the germline ends. This CDR3 reads CSVVGQDSNQPQHF. CDR3 sequence (DNA): TGCAGCGTTGTCGGACAAGATAGCAATCAGCCCCAGCATTTT.

The rearrangement uses TRBV9 and TRBJ2-1; 10 bases fit TRBD1. This CDR3 contains 15 residues. The germline gives CDR1 SGDLS, CDR2 YYNGEE. V lost 1 base and J lost 6; bases outside the gene matches: 4. The CDR3 region has the DNA TGTGCCAGCAGCGTACCGGGACAGGGGTTCAATGAGCAGTTCTTC. Translated: CASSVPGQGFNEQFF.

This clone has only a few counts. The chain employs TRBV4-3 and TRBJ1-5; possibly TRBD1 for D (5 bases). From germline, CDR1 is LGHNA and CDR2 YSLEER. The CDR3 spans 15 residues. The V gene lost 4 bases and the J gene lost 5 bases, with 15 bases spanning the gap. The CDR3 nucleotides are TGCGCCAGCAGCCCCCAGAGGGACTCCTATCAGCCCCAGCATTTT. It yields the protein CASSPQRDSYQPQHF.

The chain couples TRBV29-1 to TRBJ1-5; D may be TRBD1 (5 bases). Trimming removed 4 bases from V and 7 bases from J, with 14 bases in between. The CDR3 totals 13 residues. CDR1 and CDR2 from the germline V gene are SQVTM and ANQGSEA. The CDR3 DNA follows: TGCAGCGTTGGGCCTACCCAGGGACAGCCCCAGCATTTT. Its translation is CSVGPTQGQPQHF.

At least ten counts were recorded for this clone. The rearrangement links TRBV5-1 to TRBJ1-5; the match to TRBD1 covers 7 bases. Trimming at V came to 4 bases and at J to 3 bases, leaving 4 bases not matched to a gene. The germline V gene has CDR1 SGHRS and CDR2 YFSETQ. The CDR3 has 14 amino acids. Here the CDR3 DNA reads TGCGCCAGCAGCCTTACAGGGGTCAATCAGCCCCAGCATTTT. Its translation is CASSLTGVNQPQHF.